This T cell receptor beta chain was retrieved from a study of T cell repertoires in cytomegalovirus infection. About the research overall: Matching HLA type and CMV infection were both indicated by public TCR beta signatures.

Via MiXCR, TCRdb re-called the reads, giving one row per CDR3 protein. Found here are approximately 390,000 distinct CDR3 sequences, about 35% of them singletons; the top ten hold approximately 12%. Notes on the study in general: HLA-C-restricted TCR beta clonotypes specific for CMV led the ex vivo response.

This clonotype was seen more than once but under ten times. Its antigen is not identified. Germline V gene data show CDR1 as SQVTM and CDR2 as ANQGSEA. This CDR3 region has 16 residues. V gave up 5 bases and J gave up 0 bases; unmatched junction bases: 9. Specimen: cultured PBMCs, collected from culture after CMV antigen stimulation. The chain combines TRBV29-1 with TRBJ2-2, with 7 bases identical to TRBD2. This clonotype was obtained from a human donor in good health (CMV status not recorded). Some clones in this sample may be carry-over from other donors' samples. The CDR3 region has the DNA TGCAGCGTTCTTGTGACTAGCCTAACGAACACCGGGGAGCTGTTTTTT. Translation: CSVLVTSLTNTGELFF.